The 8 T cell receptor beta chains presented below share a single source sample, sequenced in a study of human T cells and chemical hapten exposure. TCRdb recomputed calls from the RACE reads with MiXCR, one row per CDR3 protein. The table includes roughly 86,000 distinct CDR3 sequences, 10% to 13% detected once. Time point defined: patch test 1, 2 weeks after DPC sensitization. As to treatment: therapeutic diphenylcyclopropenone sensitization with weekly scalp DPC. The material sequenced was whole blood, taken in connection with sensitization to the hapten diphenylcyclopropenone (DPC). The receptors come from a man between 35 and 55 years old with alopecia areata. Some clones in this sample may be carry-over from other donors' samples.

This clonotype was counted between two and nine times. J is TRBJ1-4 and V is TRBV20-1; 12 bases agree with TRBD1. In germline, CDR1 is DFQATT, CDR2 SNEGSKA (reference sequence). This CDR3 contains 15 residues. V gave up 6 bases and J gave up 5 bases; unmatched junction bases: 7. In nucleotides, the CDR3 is TGCAGTGCCCCAGGGACAGGGGGCCGGAATGAAAAACTGTTTTTT. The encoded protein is CSAPGTGGRNEKLFF.

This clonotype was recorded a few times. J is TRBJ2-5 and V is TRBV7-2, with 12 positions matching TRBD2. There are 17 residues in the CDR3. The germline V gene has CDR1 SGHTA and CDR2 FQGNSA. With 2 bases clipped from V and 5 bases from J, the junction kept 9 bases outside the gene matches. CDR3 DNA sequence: TGTGCCAGCAGCTTAAGCGTGACTAGCGGGAGCGGGGAGACCCAGTACTTC. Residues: CASSLSVTSGSGETQYF.

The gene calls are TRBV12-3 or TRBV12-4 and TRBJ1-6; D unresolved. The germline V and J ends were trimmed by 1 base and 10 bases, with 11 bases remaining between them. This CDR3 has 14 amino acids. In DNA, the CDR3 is TGTGCCAGCAGTTTAGGTAGGATCGGCTCACCCCTCCACTTT. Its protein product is CASSLGRIGSPLHF.

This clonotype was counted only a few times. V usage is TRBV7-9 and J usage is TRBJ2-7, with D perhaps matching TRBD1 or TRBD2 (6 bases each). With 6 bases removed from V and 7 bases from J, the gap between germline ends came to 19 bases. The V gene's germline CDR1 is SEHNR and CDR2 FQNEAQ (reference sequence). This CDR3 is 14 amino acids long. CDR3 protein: CASRSGAHSGEQYF. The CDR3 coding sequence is TGTGCCAGCAGGTCGGGGGCCCACTCGGGGGAGCAGTACTTC.

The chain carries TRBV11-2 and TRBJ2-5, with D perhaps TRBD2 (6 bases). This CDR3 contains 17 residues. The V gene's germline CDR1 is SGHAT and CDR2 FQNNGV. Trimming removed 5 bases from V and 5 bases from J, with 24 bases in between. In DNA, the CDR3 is TGTGCCAGCAGCCCTTTAGGAGGGGCAACCCTCGGGGAGACCCAGTACTTC. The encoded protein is CASSPLGGATLGETQYF. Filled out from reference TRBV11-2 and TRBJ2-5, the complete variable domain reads EAGVAQSPRYKIIEKRQSVAFWCNPISGHATLYWYQQILGQGPKLLIQFQNNGVVDDSQLPKDRFSAERLKGVDSTLKIQPAKLEDSAVYLCASSPLGGATLGETQYFGPGTRLLVL.

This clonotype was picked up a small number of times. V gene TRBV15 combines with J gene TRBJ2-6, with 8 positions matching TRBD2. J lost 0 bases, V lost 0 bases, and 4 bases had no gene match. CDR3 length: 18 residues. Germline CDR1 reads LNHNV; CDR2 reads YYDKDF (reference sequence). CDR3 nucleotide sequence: TGTGCCACCAGCAGAGATCCGGGACTAGACTCTGGGGCCAACGTCCTGACTTTC. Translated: CATSRDPGLDSGANVLTF.

CDR3 residues: CASLRTSPPGELFF. Here the CDR3 DNA reads TGTGCCAGCCTCAGGACGTCGCCCCCCGGGGAGCTGTTTTTT. The V gene is TRBV6-2 or TRBV6-3, the J gene TRBJ2-2; no definite D call. Germline CDR1 and CDR2: MNHEY and SVGEGT. Trimming took 8 bases from V and 6 from J, leaving 16 bases between them. The CDR3 covers 14 residues.

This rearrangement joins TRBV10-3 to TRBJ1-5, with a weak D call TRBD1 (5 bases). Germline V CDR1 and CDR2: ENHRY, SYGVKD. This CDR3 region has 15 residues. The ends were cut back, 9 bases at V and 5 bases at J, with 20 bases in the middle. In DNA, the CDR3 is TGTGCCATATCAAGGGCGCAGGGCGGGGATCAGCCCCAGCATTTT. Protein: CAISRAQGGDQPQHF.